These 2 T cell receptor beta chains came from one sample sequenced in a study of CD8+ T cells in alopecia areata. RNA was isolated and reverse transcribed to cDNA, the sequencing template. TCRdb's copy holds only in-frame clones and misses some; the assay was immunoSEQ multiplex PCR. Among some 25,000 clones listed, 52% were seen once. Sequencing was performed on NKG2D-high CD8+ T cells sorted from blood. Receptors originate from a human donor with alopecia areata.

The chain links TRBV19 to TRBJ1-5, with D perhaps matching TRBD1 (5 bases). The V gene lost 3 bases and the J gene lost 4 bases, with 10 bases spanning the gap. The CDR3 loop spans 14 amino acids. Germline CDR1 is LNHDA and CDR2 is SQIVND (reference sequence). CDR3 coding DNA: TGTGCCAGTAGTATTACAGGCGTTAATCAGCCCCAGCATTTT. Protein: CASSITGVNQPQHF.

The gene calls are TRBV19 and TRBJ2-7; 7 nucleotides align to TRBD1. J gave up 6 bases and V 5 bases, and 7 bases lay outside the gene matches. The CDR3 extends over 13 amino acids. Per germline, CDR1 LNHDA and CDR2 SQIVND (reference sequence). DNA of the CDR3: TGTGCCAGTAGTCCGGGACAGAGATGCGAGCAGTACTTC. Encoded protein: CASSPGQRCEQYF.